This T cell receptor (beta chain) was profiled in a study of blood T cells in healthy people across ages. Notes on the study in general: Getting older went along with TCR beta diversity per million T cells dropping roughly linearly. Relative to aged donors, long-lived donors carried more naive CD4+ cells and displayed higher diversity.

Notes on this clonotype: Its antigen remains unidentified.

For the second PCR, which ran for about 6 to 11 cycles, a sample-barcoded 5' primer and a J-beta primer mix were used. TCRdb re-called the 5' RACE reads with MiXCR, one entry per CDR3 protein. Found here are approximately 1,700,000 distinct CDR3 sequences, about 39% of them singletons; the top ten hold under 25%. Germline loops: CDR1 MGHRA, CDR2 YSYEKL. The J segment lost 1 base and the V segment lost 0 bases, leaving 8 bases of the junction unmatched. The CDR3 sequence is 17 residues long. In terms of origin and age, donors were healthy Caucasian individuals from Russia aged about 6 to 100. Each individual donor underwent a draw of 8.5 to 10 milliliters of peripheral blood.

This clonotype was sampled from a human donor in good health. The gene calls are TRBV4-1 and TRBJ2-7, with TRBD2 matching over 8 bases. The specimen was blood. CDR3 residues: CASSQDGSGGRSYEQYF. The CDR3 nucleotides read TGCGCCAGCAGCCAAGATGGAAGCGGGGGACGATCCTACGAGCAGTACTTC.